This TCR beta chain was identified during a study of molecular identifiers for immune sequencing clone quantification. Using its own MiXCR run on the PCR reads, TCRdb lists one record per CDR3 protein. The table has about 68,000 distinct CDR3 sequences, about a sixth seen once. This CDR3 has 18 residues. The germline V gene encodes CDR1 MGHRA and CDR2 YSYEKL. The V segment lost 5 bases and the J segment 5 bases; nucleotides outside the gene matches: 19. This clonotype was seen more than once but under ten times. Sorted cell numbers of about 19,000 to 1,000,000, with 10%, 30% or 50% RNA, served as input for naive CD8 libraries.

The sequenced material came from naive CD8+ T cells from blood, with Jurkat cell RNA spiked in. Subset meaning: FACS-sorted CD8+CD4-CCR7+CD45RA+ naive T cells. The chain couples TRBV4-1 to TRBJ2-7, with TRBD2 matching 9 bases. This clonotype was obtained from a human donor in good health. Some libraries in this study had Jurkat cell RNA spiked in. The CDR3 loop reads CASSFNPPGLAGINEQYF. The CDR3, as DNA: TGCGCCAGCAGCTTCAACCCTCCAGGGCTAGCGGGAATAAACGAGCAGTACTTC.